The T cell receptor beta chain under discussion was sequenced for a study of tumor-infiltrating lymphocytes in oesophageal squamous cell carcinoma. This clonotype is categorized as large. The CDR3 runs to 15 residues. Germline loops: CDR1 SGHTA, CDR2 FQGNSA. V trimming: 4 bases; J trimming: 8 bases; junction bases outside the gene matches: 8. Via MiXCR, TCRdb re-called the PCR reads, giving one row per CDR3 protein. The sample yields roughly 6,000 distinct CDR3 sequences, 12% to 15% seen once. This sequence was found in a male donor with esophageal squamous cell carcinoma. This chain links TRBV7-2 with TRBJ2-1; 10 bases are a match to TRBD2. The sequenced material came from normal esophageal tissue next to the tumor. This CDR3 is CASSYVGLAGDEQFF. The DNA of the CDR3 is TGTGCCAGCAGCTACGTAGGGCTAGCGGGGGATGAGCAGTTCTTC.